The 10 T cell receptor beta chains in this list originate from one sample, sequenced in a study of control samples from healthy donors and cancer patients. Assay used: immunoSEQ multiplex PCR; TCRdb lists only in-frame clones, some missing. The sample records about 98,000 clones, roughly 78% being singletons. The sequenced sample was blood. The receptors were sampled from a man aged 60 to 75 in good health.

The genes are TRBV19 and TRBJ2-5; 8 bases agree with TRBD1. Germline V gene sequence: CDR1 LNHDA, CDR2 SQIVND (reference sequence). The J segment lost 3 bases and the V segment lost 1 base, leaving 4 bases of the junction unmatched. This CDR3 contains 15 residues. CDR3 DNA sequence: TGTGCCAGTAGTATAGCCAGGGGGCCGGAAGAGACCCAGTACTTC. The encoded protein is CASSIARGPEETQYF.

This chain connects TRBV4-2 to TRBJ2-2, with 8 bases matching TRBD2. Per germline, CDR1 LGHNA and CDR2 YNFKEQ. The CDR3 sequence is 17 residues long. Trimming removed 0 bases from V and 2 bases from J; junction bases left unmatched: 5. CDR3 nucleotides: TGTGCCAGCAGCCAAGATGGTAGCGGGGCTAACACCGGGGAGCTGTTTTTT. Translation: CASSQDGSGANTGELFF.

This clone has at least ten counts. The chain combines TRBV5-8 with TRBJ2-1, with TRBD1 identical over 9 bases. Germline V gene sequence: CDR1 SGHTS, CDR2 YDEGEE. The CDR3 extends over 15 amino acids. With 4 bases clipped from V and 0 bases from J, the junction kept 2 bases outside the gene matches. CDR3 region: CASSQDRGSYNEQFF. The CDR3 DNA reads TGTGCCAGCAGCCAGGACAGGGGCTCCTACAATGAGCAGTTCTTC.

This clone has only one observation. The J gene is TRBJ2-7, the V gene TRBV7-9, with D perhaps given as TRBD1 or TRBD2 (5 bases each). CDR1 is SEHNR and CDR2 is FQNEAQ in the germline V gene (reference sequence). Trimming removed 1 base at V and 5 bases at J, with 12 bases between. There are 14 residues in the CDR3. CDR3 amino acids: CASSLDGAVNEQYF. The CDR3 region has the DNA TGTGCCAGCAGCTTAGACGGGGCCGTGAACGAGCAGTACTTC. Using reference TRBV7-9 and TRBJ2-7 for the parts outside the CDR3, the full variable domain is DTGVSQNPRHKITKRGQNVTFRCDPISEHNRLYWYRQTLGQGPEFLTYFQNEAQLEKSRLLSDRFSAERPKGSFSTLEIQRTEQGDSAMYLCASSLDGAVNEQYFGPGTRLTVT.

The genes are TRBV2 and TRBJ1-1; D gene unclear. Germline V lookup: CDR1 SNHLY, CDR2 FYNNEI. This CDR3 is 13 amino acids long. The ends were cut back, 11 bases at V and 4 bases at J, with 17 bases in the middle. The CDR3 loop is CAGRPGGSTEAFF. Here the CDR3 DNA reads TGTGCCGGCCGACCGGGAGGGTCCACTGAAGCTTTCTTT. Based on the CDR3 plus reference TRBV2 and TRBJ1-1, the full variable domain is EPEVTQTPSHQVTQMGQEVILRCVPISNHLYFYWYRQILGQKVEFLVSFYNNEISEKSEIFDDQFSVERPDGSNFTLKIRSTKLEDSAMYFCAGRPGGSTEAFFGQGTRLTVV.

V is TRBV19 and J is TRBJ1-1, with TRBD1 as a possible D gene (5 bases). V was trimmed by 4 bases and J by 4 bases, leaving 25 bases between them. Germline V CDR1 and CDR2: LNHDA, SQIVND (reference sequence). This CDR3 has 18 amino acids. The CDR3 DNA sequence: TGTGCCAGTAGTACACACCCTCGGACCTCAGGGATTGGCACTGAAGCTTTCTTT. Its translation is CASSTHPRTSGIGTEAFF.

This chain uses TRBV11-2 with TRBJ2-7; D perhaps matches TRBD2 (5 bases). Trimming pared 5 bases from V and 2 bases from J, leaving 10 bases between. The CDR3 is made up of 13 amino acids. Germline CDR1 SGHAT, CDR2 FQNNGV. CDR3 sequence reads: CASSPAEAYEQYF. CDR3 in DNA: TGTGCCAGCAGCCCCGCGGAGGCCTACGAGCAGTACTTC.

The chain links TRBV19 to TRBJ1-1; D call uncertain. V lost 2 bases to trimming and J lost 2 bases, with 9 bases between them. This CDR3 is built from 14 residues. Per the germline V gene, CDR1 is LNHDA and CDR2 is SQIVND (reference sequence). The CDR3 nucleotides are TGTGCCAGTAGTATAACAGACCCCAACACTGAAGCTTTCTTT. Protein sequence: CASSITDPNTEAFF.

The CDR3 coding sequence is TGTGCCAGCGCAGGGGGCTCGGGGGAGACCCAGTACTTC. As protein: CASAGGSGETQYF. The rearrangement uses TRBV2 and TRBJ2-5; the match to TRBD1 covers 8 bases. The CDR3 spans 13 residues. The V segment lost 8 bases and the J segment 5 bases; nucleotides outside the gene matches: 7. From germline, CDR1 is SNHLY and CDR2 FYNNEI. Full variable domain (rest looked up from reference TRBV2 and TRBJ2-5): EPEVTQTPSHQVTQMGQEVILRCVPISNHLYFYWYRQILGQKVEFLVSFYNNEISEKSEIFDDQFSVERPDGSNFTLKIRSTKLEDSAMYFCASAGGSGETQYFGPGTRLLVL.

This chain links TRBV6-1 with TRBJ1-2; D is possibly TRBD1 (5 bases). V was pared by 4 bases and J by 3 bases, with 18 bases between. This CDR3 contains 16 residues. Germline V CDR1 and CDR2: MNHNS, SASEGT. This CDR3 reads CASSGYSIGADYGYTF. The CDR3 coding sequence is TGTGCCAGCAGTGGATATAGTATAGGGGCGGACTATGGCTACACCTTC.